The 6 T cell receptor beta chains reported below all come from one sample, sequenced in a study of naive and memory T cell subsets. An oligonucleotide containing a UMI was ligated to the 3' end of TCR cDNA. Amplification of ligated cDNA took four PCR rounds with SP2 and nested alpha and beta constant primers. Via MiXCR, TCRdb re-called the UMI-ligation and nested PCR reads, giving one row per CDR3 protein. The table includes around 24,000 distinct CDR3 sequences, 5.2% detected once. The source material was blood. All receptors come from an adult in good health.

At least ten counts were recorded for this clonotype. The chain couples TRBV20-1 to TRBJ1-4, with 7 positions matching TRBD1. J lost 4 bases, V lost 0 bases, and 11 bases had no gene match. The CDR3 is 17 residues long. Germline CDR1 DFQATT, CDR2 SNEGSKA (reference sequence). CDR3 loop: CSARDLSRTGGNEKLFF. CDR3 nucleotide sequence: TGCAGTGCTAGAGATCTGAGTAGGACAGGAGGTAATGAAAAACTGTTTTTT.

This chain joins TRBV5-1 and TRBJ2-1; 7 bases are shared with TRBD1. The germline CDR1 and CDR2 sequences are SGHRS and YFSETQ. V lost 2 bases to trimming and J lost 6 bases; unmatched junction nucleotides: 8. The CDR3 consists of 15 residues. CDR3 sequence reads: CASSFTGTAVNEQFF. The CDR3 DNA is TGCGCCAGCAGCTTTACCGGGACAGCGGTCAATGAGCAGTTCTTC.

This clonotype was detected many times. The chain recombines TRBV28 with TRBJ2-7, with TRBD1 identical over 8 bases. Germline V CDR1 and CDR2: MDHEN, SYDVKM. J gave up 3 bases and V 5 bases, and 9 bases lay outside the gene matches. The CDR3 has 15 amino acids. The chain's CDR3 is CASSARGQVVYEQYF. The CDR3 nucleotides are TGTGCCAGCAGTGCGAGGGGACAGGTGGTCTACGAGCAGTACTTC.

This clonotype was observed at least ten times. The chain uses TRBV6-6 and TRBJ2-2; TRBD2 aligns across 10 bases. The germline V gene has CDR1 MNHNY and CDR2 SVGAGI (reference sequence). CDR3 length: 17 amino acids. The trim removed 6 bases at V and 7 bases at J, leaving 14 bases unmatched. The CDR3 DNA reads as TGTGCCAGCAGACCCATCTCACTAGCGGGACTCGGCGGGGAGCTGTTTTTT. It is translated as CASRPISLAGLGGELFF.

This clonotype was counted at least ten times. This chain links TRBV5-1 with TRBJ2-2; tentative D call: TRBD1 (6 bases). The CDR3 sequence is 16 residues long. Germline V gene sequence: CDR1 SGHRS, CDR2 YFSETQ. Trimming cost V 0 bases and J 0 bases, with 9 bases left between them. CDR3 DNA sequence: TGCGCCAGCAGCTTGGTCGCAGGGGCGAACACCGGGGAGCTGTTTTTT. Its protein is CASSLVAGANTGELFF.

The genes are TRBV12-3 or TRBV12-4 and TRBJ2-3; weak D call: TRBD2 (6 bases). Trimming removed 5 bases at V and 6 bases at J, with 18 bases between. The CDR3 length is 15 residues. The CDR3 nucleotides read TGTGCCAGCAGTACGCTACTTAGCGGAACGGATACGCAGTATTTT. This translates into CASSTLLSGTDTQYF.